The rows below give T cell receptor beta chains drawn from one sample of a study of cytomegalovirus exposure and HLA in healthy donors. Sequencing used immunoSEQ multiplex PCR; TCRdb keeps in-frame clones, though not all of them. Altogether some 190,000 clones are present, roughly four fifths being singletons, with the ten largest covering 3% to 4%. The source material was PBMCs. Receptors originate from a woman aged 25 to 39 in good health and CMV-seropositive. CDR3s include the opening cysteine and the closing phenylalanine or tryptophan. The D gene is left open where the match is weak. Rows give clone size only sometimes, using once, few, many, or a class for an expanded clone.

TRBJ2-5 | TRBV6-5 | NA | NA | TGTGCCAGCAGTTATACCCGGACAGCGAGTGAGCAGTACTTC | CASSYTRTASEQYF
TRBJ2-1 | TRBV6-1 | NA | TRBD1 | TGTGCCAGCAGGGACAGGGCTCTCAGTATAAATGAGCAGTTCTTC | CASRDRALSINEQFF
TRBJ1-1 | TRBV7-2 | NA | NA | TGTGCCAGCAGCTTAATTCAAGGAGGGGGGGGCACTGAAGCTTTCTTT | CASSLIQGGGGTEAFF
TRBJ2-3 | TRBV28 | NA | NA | TGTGCCAGCAGTTTAGGCGGACAACTCGAGACGCAGTATTTT | CASSLGGQLETQYF
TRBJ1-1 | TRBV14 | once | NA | TGTGCCAGCGAGGCTCTTAGGTCTGAAGCTTTCTTT | CASEALRSEAFF
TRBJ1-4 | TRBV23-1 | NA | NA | TGCGCCAGCAGTCAACAGGGAACTAATGAAAAACTGTTTTTT | CASSQQGTNEKLFF
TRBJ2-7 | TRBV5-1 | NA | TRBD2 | TGCGCCAGCAGCTTCGGGACTAGCGGACCCTTTAACCGCGAGGAGCAGTACTTC | CASSFGTSGPFNREEQYF
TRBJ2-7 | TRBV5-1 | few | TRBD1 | TGCGCCAGCAGCACCACAGGGGTCCACGAGCAGTACTTC | CASSTTGVHEQYF
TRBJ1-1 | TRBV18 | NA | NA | TGTGCCAGCTCACCCAACATGAACACTGAAGCTTTCTTT | CASSPNMNTEAFF
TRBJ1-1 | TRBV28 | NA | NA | TGTGCCAGCAGTTTAAGCGGAGCTGAAGCTTTCTTT | CASSLSGAEAFF
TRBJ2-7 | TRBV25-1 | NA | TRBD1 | TGTGCCAGCAGTGTGGGACAGGGGGCCTACGAGCAGTACTTC | CASSVGQGAYEQYF
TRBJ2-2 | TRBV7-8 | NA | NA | TGTGCCAGCAGCTTATTGCGAGTGAACACCGGGGAGCTGTTTTTT | CASSLLRVNTGELFF
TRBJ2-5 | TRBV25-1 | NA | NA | TGTGCCAGCAGTGAGCATCAGGGTTTTCAAGAGACCCAGTACTTC | CASSEHQGFQETQYF
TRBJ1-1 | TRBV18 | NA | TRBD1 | TGTGCCAGCTCACAAAAAGACAGGGAGAACACTGAAGCTTTCTTT | CASSQKDRENTEAFF
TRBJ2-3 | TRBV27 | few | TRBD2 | TGTGCCAGCAGGGAGGGGCTAGCGGGAGGCAAGAATACGCAGTATTTT | CASREGLAGGKNTQYF
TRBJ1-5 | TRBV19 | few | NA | TGTGCCAGTAGTATTGATTACAGTAATCAGCCCCAGCATTTT | CASSIDYSNQPQHF
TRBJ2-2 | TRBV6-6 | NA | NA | TGTGCCAGCATTCCGGGGAACACCGGGGAGCTGTTTTTT | CASIPGNTGELFF
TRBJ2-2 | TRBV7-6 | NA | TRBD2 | TGTGCCAGCAGCTCCCAGACTAGCGGGAGAGTGGCCGGGGAGCTGTTTTTT | CASSSQTSGRVAGELFF
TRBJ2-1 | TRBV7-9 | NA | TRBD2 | TGTGCCAGCAGCTCACCTAGACTAGCGGGGTCCAATGAGCAGTTCTTC | CASSSPRLAGSNEQFF
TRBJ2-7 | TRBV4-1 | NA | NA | TGCGCCAGCAGCCAAGATAGCGGTTGGGAGCAGTACTTC | CASSQDSGWEQYF
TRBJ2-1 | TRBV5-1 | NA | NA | TGCGCCAGCAGCTTGGACAGCTCCTACAATGAGCAGTTCTTC | CASSLDSSYNEQFF
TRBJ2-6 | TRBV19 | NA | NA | TGTGCCAGTACAGGAATTTTTACCCCTGGGGCCAACGTCCTGACTTTC | CASTGIFTPGANVLTF
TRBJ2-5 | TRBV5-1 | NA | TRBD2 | TGCGCCAGCAGCTTGTTAGCGGGAAAAGAGACCCAGTACTTC | CASSLLAGKETQYF
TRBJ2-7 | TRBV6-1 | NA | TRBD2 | TGTGCCACCTTGCTAGCGGGGGGCCCCTACGAGCAGTACTTC | CATLLAGGPYEQYF
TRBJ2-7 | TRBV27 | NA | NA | TGTGCCAGCAGTACACTAGTTACCCCCTACGAGCAGTACTTC | CASSTLVTPYEQYF
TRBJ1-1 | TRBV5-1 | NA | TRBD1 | TGCGCCAGCAGCTTTTCGACAGGGGGAGGACAGAGGGAAGCTTTCTTT | CASSFSTGGGQREAFF
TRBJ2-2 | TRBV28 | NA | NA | TGTGCCAGCAGTGAGGACGGGGAGCTGTTTTTT | CASSEDGELFF
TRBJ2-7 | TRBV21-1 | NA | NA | TGTGCCAGCAGCTCCCGGACTAGCGGGAGGTCGTACGAGCAGTACTTC | CASSSRTSGRSYEQYF
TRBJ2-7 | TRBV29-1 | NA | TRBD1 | TGCAGCGTTGGACAGGGGGCGGGCGAGCAGTACTTC | CSVGQGAGEQYF
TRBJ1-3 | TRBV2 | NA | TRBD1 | TGTGCCAGCAGAACAGGGGGCGGAAACACCATATATTTT | CASRTGGGNTIYF
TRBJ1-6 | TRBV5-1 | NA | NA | TGCGCCAGCAGCTTGAAGCCCGCGGACTTAAATAATTCACCCCTCCACTTT | CASSLKPADLNNSPLHF
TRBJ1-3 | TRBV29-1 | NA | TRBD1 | TGCAGCGCGTGGGACAGGGGAAACACCATATATTTT | CSAWDRGNTIYF
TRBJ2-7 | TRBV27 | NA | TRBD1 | TGTGCCAGCAGTCGTTCCGGGACAGTTTCCTACGAGCAGTACTTC | CASSRSGTVSYEQYF
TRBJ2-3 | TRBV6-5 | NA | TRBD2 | TGTGCCAGCAGTTACGGTAGCGGGAGTAGCACAGATACGCAGTATTTT | CASSYGSGSSTDTQYF
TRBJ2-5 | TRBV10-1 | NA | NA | TGCGCCAGCAGTGAGTCCTCTAGCCGGGAGACCCAGTACTTC | CASSESSSRETQYF
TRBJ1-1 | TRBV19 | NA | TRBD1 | TGTGCCAGTAGGCTCACAGGGGGAGAAGCTTTCTTT | CASRLTGGEAFF
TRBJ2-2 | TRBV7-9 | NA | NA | TGTGCCAGCAGCCAAACTAGCCCCGGGGAGCTGTTTTTT | CASSQTSPGELFF
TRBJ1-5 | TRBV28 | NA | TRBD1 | TGTGCCAGCAGTCTCACAGGGGGTGGCAATCAGCCCCAGCATTTT | CASSLTGGGNQPQHF
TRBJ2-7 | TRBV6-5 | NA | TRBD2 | TGTGCCAGCCAAACTAGCGGATTCTCCTACGAGCAGTACTTC | CASQTSGFSYEQYF
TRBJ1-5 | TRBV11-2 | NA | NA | TGTGCCAGCAGCTTAGATCAGGGGCAGCCCCAGCATTTT | CASSLDQGQPQHF
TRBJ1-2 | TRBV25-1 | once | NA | TGTGCCAGCAGTGAATCCGGTTTCGGTGGCTACACCTTC | CASSESGFGGYTF
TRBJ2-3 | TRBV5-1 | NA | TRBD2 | TGCGCCAGCAGGACGGAAGCGGGAGTCACAGATACGCAGTATTTT | CASRTEAGVTDTQYF
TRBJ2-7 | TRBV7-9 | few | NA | TGTGCCAGCAGCAGTGGCCTTGAGCTACTATACGAGCAGTACTTC | CASSSGLELLYEQYF
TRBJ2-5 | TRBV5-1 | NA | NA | TGCGCCAGCAGCTTGAGAACAGGCCCTCAAGAGACCCAGTACTTC | CASSLRTGPQETQYF
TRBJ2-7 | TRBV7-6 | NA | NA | TGTGCCAGCAGCTTAGGCACTCAACCCTACGAGCAGTACTTC | CASSLGTQPYEQYF
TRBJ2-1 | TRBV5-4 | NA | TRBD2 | TGTGCCAGCAGCGCCCCTATAGCGGGGGCCTACAATGAGCAGTTCTTC | CASSAPIAGAYNEQFF